The clone carrying this TCR beta chain occurred once. What it binds is not known. The length of the CDR3 is 15 residues. Germline CDR1 and CDR2: MNHEY and SMNVEV (reference sequence). V gave up 4 bases and J gave up 0 bases, with 11 bases separating them. This sample was included in a study of T cell responses to AZD1222 COVID-19 vaccine. Study-wide background: Investigators merged groups given second doses at roughly 4 or roughly 12 weeks.

Clones were sequenced by immunoSEQ multiplex PCR, and TCRdb holds only the in-frame ones, with some missing. Among roughly 50,000 clones listed, roughly 87% were seen once. General study findings and limits: Sampled repertoires all dated from after the peak T cell response. Seropositive status at baseline applied to only a handful of AZD1222 recipients. Unmutated variant regions are reportedly targeted by nearly half of spike-specific TCRs.

The sequence was obtained from an adult in good health. This rearrangement joins TRBV27 to TRBJ2-3, with D perhaps matching TRBD2 (5 bases). The input for sequencing was peripheral blood, taken on day 0 of AZD1222 vaccination. As DNA, the CDR3 is TGTGCCAGCAGTTCCAGGACTGGTAGCACAGATACGCAGTATTTT. It translates to CASSSRTGSTDTQYF.